The 28 T cell receptor beta chains presented below share a single source sample, sequenced in a study of a mutant IDH1 vaccine in newly diagnosed glioma. No antigens are known for them. Clones were read by immunoSEQ multiplex PCR, and TCRdb kept only the in-frame ones, dropping some. This table holds 25,000 to 40,000 clones, approximately 77% found once. The time point is: week 35, safety follow-up. Each vaccine dose was 300 ug of mutant IDH1 20-mer peptide, with topical imiquimod. The sample was PBMCs, taken from a glioma patient whose treatment included an IDH1 peptide vaccine. All receptors derive from a man aged 30 to 39 with glioma.

V and J are TRBV6-6 and TRBJ1-6; D not resolved. CDR1 and CDR2 (germline): MNHNY, SVGAGI (reference sequence). The CDR3 sequence is 13 residues long. The V end was cut by 0 bases, the J end by 7 bases, with 4 bases between. CDR3 region: CASSYSQNSPLHF. In DNA, the CDR3 is TGTGCCAGCAGTTACTCACAGAATTCACCCCTCCACTTT.

The chain joins TRBV14 to TRBJ2-1; 7 bases match TRBD2. The length of the CDR3 is 14 residues. V was pared by 1 base and J by 7 bases, with 4 bases of the junction left unmatched. The V gene's germline CDR1 is SGHDN and CDR2 FVKESK. CDR3 sequence (DNA): TGTGCCAGCAGCCAAGTCGCGGGAGTTAATGAGCAGTTCTTC. This sequence encodes CASSQVAGVNEQFF.

The chain is built from TRBV4-1 and TRBJ2-7; 7 bases map to TRBD2. J lost 3 bases, V lost 5 bases, and 10 bases had no gene match. CDR1 and CDR2 from the germline V gene are MGHRA and YSYEKL. This CDR3 contains 15 residues. CDR3 loop: CASSSLTSPGYEQYF. Written as DNA, the CDR3 is TGCGCCAGCAGCTCCCTGACTAGCCCCGGCTACGAGCAGTACTTC.

V is TRBV6-5 and J is TRBJ2-1; TRBD2 might be the D (6 bases). Germline V gene lookup returns CDR1 MNHEY and CDR2 SVGAGI. The germline V and J ends were trimmed by 2 bases and 11 bases, with 19 bases remaining between them. CDR3 size: 15 residues. The CDR3 DNA reads as TGTGCCAGCAGTTACAGGGACTCCGTTTATAGTAAGCAGTTCTTC. It encodes CASSYRDSVYSKQFF.

The chain employs TRBV29-1 and TRBJ2-5, with 7 bases fitting TRBD1. The CDR3 length is 12 residues. V trimming: 7 bases; J trimming: 4 bases; junction bases outside the gene matches: 6. Germline loops: CDR1 SQVTM, CDR2 ANQGSEA. The CDR3 DNA sequence: TGCAGCGCCTCGACAGGGTCAGAGACCCAGTACTTC. It is translated as CSASTGSETQYF.

This clone was detected only a few times. The CDR3 nucleotides read TGCAGCGTTCCCCGGTCGAACACCGGGGAGCTGTTTTTT. Encoded protein: CSVPRSNTGELFF. The genes are TRBV29-1 and TRBJ2-2; D is uncertain. V was trimmed by 5 bases and J by 0 bases, leaving 7 bases between them. CDR3 length: 13 amino acids. Germline V lookup: CDR1 SQVTM, CDR2 ANQGSEA.

This clone has more than one count but fewer than ten. This sequence joins TRBV7-2 and TRBJ1-5; TRBD1 matches 8 bases. Trimming cost V 5 bases and J 0 bases; bases outside gene matches: 9. Germline CDR1 SGHTA, CDR2 FQGNSA. This CDR3 contains 17 residues. The CDR3 bases are TGTGCCAGCAGCGTATACCAGGGGGCTGCTAGCAATCAGCCCCAGCATTTT. This encodes CASSVYQGAASNQPQHF.

The CDR3 reads CASSTTSGATDTQYF. Written as DNA, the CDR3 is TGTGCCAGCAGCACGACTAGCGGCGCCACAGATACGCAGTATTTT. The rearrangement links TRBV2 to TRBJ2-3; 9 nucleotides line up with TRBD2. Germline V gene sequence: CDR1 SNHLY, CDR2 FYNNEI. After removal of 6 bases from V and 2 bases from J, the junction contained 6 bases not matched to a gene. This CDR3 region has 15 residues.

The CDR3 spells CASSPRDRGLLVTEAFF. DNA for the CDR3: TGTGCCAGCAGCCCGAGGGACAGGGGGTTGCTGGTCACTGAAGCTTTCTTT. The rearrangement joins TRBV14 to TRBJ1-1; 11 nucleotides agree with TRBD1. Germline loops: CDR1 SGHDN, CDR2 FVKESK. The CDR3 is made up of 17 amino acids. Trimming cost V 4 bases and J 4 bases; bases outside gene matches: 11.

J is TRBJ2-3 and V is TRBV30; 9 bases fit TRBD1. V trimming: 3 bases; J trimming: 5 bases; junction bases outside the gene matches: 6. CDR3 length equals 14 residues. The V gene's germline CDR1 is GTSNPN and CDR2 SVGIG (reference sequence). The CDR3 loop is CAWSAGQGVDTQYF. The CDR3 bases are TGTGCCTGGAGCGCGGGACAGGGCGTAGATACGCAGTATTTT.

CDR3 in DNA: TGCGCCAGCAGCGCTGGAGGGACTAGCCAAAATGAGCAGTTCTTC. It yields the protein CASSAGGTSQNEQFF. The V and J genes are TRBV5-1 and TRBJ2-1, with TRBD2 identical over 9 bases. Per the germline V gene, CDR1 is SGHRS and CDR2 is YFSETQ. The CDR3 covers 15 residues. The V and J ends lost 4 bases and 7 bases, in that order; junction bases with no gene match: 9.

The chain carries TRBV15 and TRBJ2-2; 9 bases are a match to TRBD1. The germline CDR1 and CDR2 sequences are LNHNV and YYDKDF (reference sequence). This CDR3 has 14 residues. V lost 5 bases and J lost 7; bases outside the gene matches: 5. The CDR3 region is CATSGTGINGELFF. As DNA, the CDR3 is TGTGCCACCAGCGGGACAGGGATTAACGGGGAGCTGTTTTTT.

The chain has TRBV2 and TRBJ1-4; D call uncertain. V lost 7 bases and J 2 bases, leaving 8 bases between the germline ends. The CDR3 extends over 13 amino acids. Germline CDR1 SNHLY, CDR2 FYNNEI. CDR3 coding DNA: TGTGCCAGCAAGAGGGCTACTAATGAAAAACTGTTTTTT. The encoded protein is CASKRATNEKLFF.

The rearrangement uses TRBV5-1 and TRBJ1-1; TRBD1 might be the D (5 bases). This CDR3 spans 15 amino acids. Germline lookup yields CDR1 SGHRS and CDR2 YFSETQ. Trimming took off 0 bases at V and 3 bases at J, with 12 bases between the two ends. The CDR3 loop reads CASSLEAQGDTEAFF. In nucleotides, the CDR3 is TGCGCCAGCAGCTTGGAGGCTCAGGGAGACACTGAAGCTTTCTTT.

This clone showed up just a few times. This chain joins TRBV10-3 and TRBJ1-1, with TRBD1 matching 8 bases. This CDR3 is 14 amino acids long. Germline CDR1 ENHRY, CDR2 SYGVKD. Trimming removed 2 bases from V and 7 bases from J; junction bases left unmatched: 6. CDR3 loop: CAISETGQEVEAFF. CDR3 DNA: TGTGCCATCAGTGAGACGGGACAGGAGGTTGAAGCTTTCTTT.

The chain carries TRBV7-2 and TRBJ1-5; 7 bases are a match to TRBD1. The germline gives CDR1 SGHTA, CDR2 FQGNSA. This CDR3 spans 14 amino acids. J lost 4 bases, V lost 5 bases, and 5 bases had no gene match. Here the CDR3 reads CASSLYRGNQPQHF. CDR3 DNA: TGTGCCAGCAGCCTCTACAGGGGAAATCAGCCCCAGCATTTT.

J is TRBJ2-7 and V is TRBV9, with TRBD1 as a possible D gene (6 bases). Trimming took off 0 bases at V and 4 bases at J, with 11 bases between the two ends. The CDR3 spans 14 residues. Germline V lookup: CDR1 SGDLS, CDR2 YYNGEE. In DNA, the CDR3 is TGTGCCAGCAGCGTAGATTTGGGGGCTTACGAGCAGTACTTC. Amino acid sequence: CASSVDLGAYEQYF.

The sample holds one count of this clone. This chain links TRBV11-2 with TRBJ2-7, with 13 bases aligning to TRBD2. The CDR3 loop spans 15 amino acids. V lost 7 bases and J lost 2; bases outside the gene matches: 5. Germline assignment: CDR1 SGHAT and CDR2 FQNNGV. The CDR3 nucleotides are TGTGCCAGCACCAATGGACTAGCGGGAGCCTACGAGCAGTACTTC. Its protein product is CASTNGLAGAYEQYF.

This clone was detected once. The chain joins TRBV9 to TRBJ2-3; the D is unclear. This CDR3 has 12 residues. CDR1 and CDR2 from the germline V gene are SGDLS and YYNGEE. The V end was cut by 4 bases, the J end by 0 bases, with 3 bases between. CDR3 region: CASSPSTDTQYF. CDR3 in DNA: TGTGCCAGCAGCCCAAGCACAGATACGCAGTATTTT.

Only a few counts were recorded for this clone. This chain uses TRBV11-2 with TRBJ1-5; 7 bases agree with TRBD1. The V gene end was trimmed by 3 bases and the J gene end by 6 bases; junction bases not matched to a gene: 2. Germline V gene lookup returns CDR1 SGHAT and CDR2 FQNNGV. The CDR3 length is 13 residues. The CDR3 nucleotides are TGTGCCAGCAGCTTGGGGACAGTTCAGCCCCAGCATTTT. It is translated as CASSLGTVQPQHF.

This chain connects TRBV29-1 to TRBJ1-3; D uncertain. CDR3 size: 14 residues. Trimming removed 1 base from V and 0 bases from J, with 7 bases in between. Germline values: CDR1 SQVTM, CDR2 ANQGSEA. This CDR3 is CSVEGALSGNTIYF. CDR3 DNA sequence: TGCAGCGTTGAAGGGGCGCTCTCTGGAAACACCATATATTTT.

The genes are TRBV6-6 and TRBJ1-5; maybe TRBD1 (6 bases). The germline gives CDR1 MNHNY, CDR2 SVGAGI (reference sequence). CDR3 size: 16 residues. V was pared by 10 bases and J by 1 base, with 20 bases between. CDR3 sequence: CAIPRGVKLSNQPQHF. The CDR3 region has the DNA TGTGCCATCCCCAGGGGCGTCAAGTTGAGCAATCAGCCCCAGCATTTT.

The rearrangement links TRBV19 to TRBJ1-1; no clear D. From germline, CDR1 is LNHDA and CDR2 SQIVND (reference sequence). V dropped 5 bases and J dropped 0 bases, with 13 bases sitting between them. The CDR3 spans 15 residues. The chain's CDR3 is CASSARGLMNTEAFF. The CDR3 bases are TGTGCCAGTAGTGCCCGAGGGTTAATGAACACTGAAGCTTTCTTT.

The chain is built from TRBV13 and TRBJ2-1, with 8 bases identical to TRBD2. Germline V gene data show CDR1 as PRHDT and CDR2 as FYEKMQ (reference sequence). CDR3 length: 16 residues. V shed 5 bases and J 3 bases; nucleotides not matched to a gene: 9. The CDR3, as DNA: TGTGCCAGCAGCCGTAGCCGGGGGACTAGCTACAATGAGCAGTTCTTC. Its protein product is CASSRSRGTSYNEQFF.

This sequence joins TRBV30 and TRBJ2-7, with TRBD2 identical over 9 bases. The trim removed 6 bases at V and 5 bases at J, leaving 8 bases unmatched. This CDR3 region has 13 residues. The germline V gene has CDR1 GTSNPN and CDR2 SVGIG (reference sequence). The CDR3 DNA reads as TGTGCCTGTTCGACTAGCGGAGGGCACGAGCAGTACTTC. Residues: CACSTSGGHEQYF.

The chain combines TRBV7-9 with TRBJ2-1; the match to TRBD2 covers 16 bases. V lost 5 bases to trimming and J lost 12 bases; unmatched junction nucleotides: 7. Germline V lookup: CDR1 SEHNR, CDR2 FQNEAQ (reference sequence). The CDR3 is 15 residues long. CDR3 nucleotide sequence: TGTGCCAGCAGCCCTCCGGGACTAGCGGGAGGGTGGCAGTTCTTC. It yields the protein CASSPPGLAGGWQFF.

The sample holds a few counts of this clone. The chain is built from TRBV5-1 and TRBJ1-4; D is ambiguous. The germline V gene encodes CDR1 SGHRS and CDR2 YFSETQ. Trimming shortened V by 5 bases and J by 2 bases, and 7 bases separated the two germline ends. The CDR3 consists of 13 residues. This chain's CDR3 is CASSLGTNEKLFF. CDR3 bases: TGCGCCAGCAGTCTGGGGACTAATGAAAAACTGTTTTTT.

This clone was detected only once. The chain links TRBV29-1 to TRBJ2-1; TRBD1 matches at 11 bases. Germline lookup yields CDR1 SQVTM and CDR2 ANQGSEA. V was clipped by 2 bases and J by 4 bases; unmatched bases: 16. The CDR3 has 19 amino acids. As DNA, the CDR3 is TGCAGCGTTGAACCTCGGGTCCGTGCCGGGACAGGGGGGTACAATGAGCAGTTCTTC. Protein sequence: CSVEPRVRAGTGGYNEQFF.